The 24 T cell receptor beta chains below come from one sample, sequenced in a study of radiotherapy plus CTLA-4 blockade in lung cancer (dated by TCRdb to between 2018 and 2020). Library method: the immunoSEQ multiplex PCR assay. This immuneACCESS table, as held by TCRdb, lists in-frame sequences with V and J called but not all clones. Of the missing ones, under half trace to an unresolved V gene in checked studies; the others have no known cause. The table for this sample lists some 110,000 clones; roughly four fifths of them were counted only once. The top ten constitute about 3.3% of the sample. The input for sequencing was peripheral blood, taken from a patient treated with radiotherapy plus ipilimumab. The receptors stem from a human donor with non-small cell lung cancer that progressed on radiotherapy plus ipilimumab. Some clones in this sample may be carry-over from other donors' samples.

The gene calls are TRBV29-1 and TRBJ2-3, with TRBD1 as a possible D gene (6 bases). V was cut by 7 bases and J by 4 bases, with 12 bases left in between. CDR1 and CDR2 (germline): SQVTM, ANQGSEA. The CDR3 has 12 residues. CDR3 residues: CSGGTLPDTQYF. CDR3 sequence (DNA): TGCAGCGGAGGGACACTGCCAGATACGCAGTATTTT.

The chain joins TRBV7-2 to TRBJ2-2; D is perhaps TRBD1 or TRBD2 (5 bases each). Trimming took 1 base from V and 4 from J, leaving 10 bases between them. The CDR3 contains 15 residues. Germline values: CDR1 SGHTA, CDR2 FQGNSA. In DNA form, the CDR3 reads TGTGCCAGCAGCTTAGACACGGGACGCACCGGGGAGCTGTTTTTT. Translating it yields CASSLDTGRTGELFF.

This chain joins TRBV11-1 and TRBJ2-5, with 8 bases that match TRBD2. Unmatched junction bases numbered 8, after V lost 2 bases and J lost 0 bases. CDR3 length equals 17 residues. The V gene's germline CDR1 is SGHAT and CDR2 FQDESV (reference sequence). The CDR3 DNA follows: TGTGCCAGCAGCTTAATAGTGCTAGCGGGCCACCAAGAGACCCAGTACTTC. Protein product: CASSLIVLAGHQETQYF.

V and J are TRBV4-3 and TRBJ2-6; no clear D gene. Germline CDR1 is LGHNA and CDR2 is YSLEER. V shed 2 bases and J shed 0 bases, with 11 bases lying between them. This CDR3 is built from 17 residues. CDR3 residues: CASSQYHGNSGANVLTF. The CDR3 DNA reads as TGCGCCAGCAGCCAATACCATGGGAACTCTGGGGCCAACGTCCTGACTTTC.

This rearrangement joins TRBV7-2 to TRBJ2-7; no firm D call. V was shortened by 1 base and J by 1 base, with 14 bases between the two germline ends. Per the germline V gene, CDR1 is SGHTA and CDR2 is FQGNSA. CDR3 length equals 16 residues. This chain's CDR3 is CASSLDRPHGSYEQYF. The CDR3 DNA sequence: TGTGCCAGCAGCTTAGACCGACCTCATGGGTCCTACGAGCAGTACTTC.

The CDR3 DNA is TGTGCCAGCAGCGTAGGAGGGGGGAATGAGCAGTTCTTC. It yields the protein CASSVGGGNEQFF. The chain has TRBV9 and TRBJ2-1; D is tentatively TRBD1 or TRBD2 (6 bases each). In germline, CDR1 is SGDLS, CDR2 YYNGEE. V dropped 0 bases and J dropped 7 bases, with 8 bases sitting between them. The CDR3 totals 13 residues.

This clone was observed a handful of times. The chain has TRBV4-2 and TRBJ2-7; a possible D gene is TRBD2 (6 bases). The CDR3 loop spans 15 amino acids. Germline CDR1 and CDR2: LGHNA and YNFKEQ. With 4 bases removed from V and 4 bases from J, the gap between germline ends came to 17 bases. Here the CDR3 reads CASSPQLEGGYEQYF. CDR3 nucleotide sequence: TGTGCCAGCAGCCCCCAGCTGGAGGGCGGGTACGAGCAGTACTTC.

This chain joins TRBV30 and TRBJ2-7; 10 bases agree with TRBD2. Trimming at V came to 5 bases and at J to 6 bases, leaving 1 base not matched to a gene. The CDR3 covers 11 residues. The germline V gene encodes CDR1 GTSNPN and CDR2 SVGIG (reference sequence). The CDR3 DNA follows: TGTGCCTGGGGGACTAGCGCCGAGCAGTACTTC. This codes for CAWGTSAEQYF.

This clone has more than one count but fewer than ten. Other DNA sequences in the sample encode the same CDR3. The genes are TRBV5-1 and TRBJ1-1, with unresolved D. Germline CDR1 SGHRS, CDR2 YFSETQ. This CDR3 contains 14 residues. V lost 0 bases, J lost 2 bases, and 8 bases lay in between. The CDR3 coding sequence is TGCGCCAGCAGCTTGGGGGCGGTAAACACTGAAGCTTTCTTT. Its translation is CASSLGAVNTEAFF.

The CDR3 sequence is CASSIAGRGNYGYTF. As DNA, the CDR3 is TGTGCCAGTAGTATTGCGGGACGAGGGAACTATGGCTACACCTTC. The chain combines TRBV19 with TRBJ1-2; maybe TRBD1 (5 bases). This CDR3 has 15 residues. The germline V gene encodes CDR1 LNHDA and CDR2 SQIVND (reference sequence). V gave up 3 bases and J gave up 2 bases, with 13 bases separating them.

V and J are TRBV25-1 and TRBJ1-3; 8 bases fit TRBD1. The CDR3 totals 17 residues. Germline V gene data show CDR1 as MGHDK and CDR2 as SYGVNS. V lost 5 bases to trimming and J lost 0 bases; unmatched junction nucleotides: 9. In nucleotides, the CDR3 is TGTGCCAGCAGTCGATCCGGGACAGGCTACTCTGGAAACACCATATATTTT. Protein product: CASSRSGTGYSGNTIYF.

Only one count was recorded for this clone. The chain combines TRBV6-5 with TRBJ2-5, with D unclear. This CDR3 is built from 12 residues. The V gene lost 8 bases and the J gene lost 5 bases, with 12 bases spanning the gap. Germline CDR1 and CDR2: MNHEY and SVGAGI. CDR3 in amino acids: CASFNPRETQYF. The DNA for the CDR3 is TGTGCCAGCTTCAACCCAAGGGAGACCCAGTACTTC.

V usage is TRBV5-4 and J usage is TRBJ1-1; 7 nucleotides align to TRBD1. This CDR3 has 13 residues. V dropped 4 bases and J dropped 11; count of bases not matched to a gene: 11. Per the germline V gene, CDR1 is SGHNT and CDR2 is YYREEE (reference sequence). For the CDR3, the DNA is TGTGCCAGCAGCCCCGAATCGGTAGGGGGCGCTTTCTTT. It yields the protein CASSPESVGGAFF.

V is TRBV2 and J is TRBJ2-1, with 7 bases lining up with TRBD1. The CDR3 is made up of 14 amino acids. Germline CDR1 reads SNHLY; CDR2 reads FYNNEI. The J segment lost 4 bases and the V segment lost 6 bases, leaving 6 bases of the junction unmatched. The CDR3 here is CASRDRALYNEQFF. In nucleotides, the CDR3 is TGTGCCAGCAGAGACAGGGCCCTTTACAATGAGCAGTTCTTC.

This sequence joins TRBV7-2 and TRBJ2-1; TRBD2 matches 7 bases. This CDR3 is built from 15 residues. The germline V gene encodes CDR1 SGHTA and CDR2 FQGNSA. V shed 2 bases and J 14 bases; nucleotides not matched to a gene: 15. CDR3 nucleotides: TGTGCCAGCAGCTTATCTTTTGAGGACGGGGGGACGAAGTTCTTC. This sequence encodes CASSLSFEDGGTKFF.

The chain carries TRBV4-2 and TRBJ2-7, with D unclear. This CDR3 has 13 residues. Germline V gene data show CDR1 as LGHNA and CDR2 as YNFKEQ. V was clipped by 0 bases and J by 1 base, with 4 bases between them. CDR3 sequence reads: CASSQDISYEQYF. DNA for the CDR3: TGTGCCAGCAGCCAAGATATTTCCTACGAGCAGTACTTC.

The chain couples TRBV15 to TRBJ2-2; TRBD2 agrees at 11 bases. The length of the CDR3 is 17 residues. Trimming cost V 0 bases and J 3 bases; bases outside gene matches: 3. Germline V gives CDR1 LNHNV, CDR2 YYDKDF (reference sequence). The CDR3 region is CATSRDRTSGYTGELFF. The CDR3 DNA is TGTGCCACCAGCAGAGATCGGACTAGCGGGTACACCGGGGAGCTGTTTTTT.

The chain combines TRBV7-9 with TRBJ2-1, with 7 bases that match TRBD1. CDR3 length: 15 residues. CDR1 is SEHNR, CDR2 FQNEAQ, per germline (reference sequence). The J segment lost 8 bases and the V segment lost 5 bases, leaving 12 bases of the junction unmatched. CDR3 protein: CASSKTGLSRDEQFF. For the CDR3, the DNA is TGTGCCAGCAGCAAGACAGGGTTGAGTCGGGATGAGCAGTTCTTC. The whole variable domain, remainder taken from reference TRBV7-9 and TRBJ2-1, is DTGVSQNPRHKITKRGQNVTFRCDPISEHNRLYWYRQTLGQGPEFLTYFQNEAQLEKSRLLSDRFSAERPKGSFSTLEIQRTEQGDSAMYLCASSKTGLSRDEQFFGPGTRLTVL.

This chain joins TRBV6-5 and TRBJ1-2, with 8 bases lining up with TRBD1. Germline CDR1 MNHEY, CDR2 SVGAGI. This CDR3 is built from 15 residues. V shed 5 bases, J shed 1 base, and the junction held 6 bases outside the gene matches. The CDR3 region is CASSHGQGGNYGYTF. For the CDR3, the DNA is TGTGCCAGCAGTCACGGACAGGGAGGTAACTATGGCTACACCTTC.

V is TRBV18 and J is TRBJ1-1; D is unclear. Germline-derived CDR1 and CDR2 are KGHSH and LQKENI. Trimming cost V 3 bases and J 7 bases, with 9 bases left between them. The CDR3 runs 12 residues. CDR3 amino acids: CASSPAWDEAFF. For the CDR3, the DNA is TGTGCCAGCTCACCCGCATGGGATGAAGCTTTCTTT.

The CDR3, as DNA: TGCGCCAGCAGCTTGGCTCAGGGGTCGACAGCGAACACTGAAGCTTTCTTT. Amino acid sequence: CASSLAQGSTANTEAFF. This rearrangement joins TRBV5-1 to TRBJ1-1, with a tentative D call TRBD1 (6 bases). Germline CDR1 SGHRS, CDR2 YFSETQ. V lost 0 bases and J 1 base, leaving 16 bases between the germline ends. The CDR3 runs 17 residues.

A single count supports this clone. V usage is TRBV9 and J usage is TRBJ2-5; 7 positions match TRBD1. With 4 bases clipped from V and 4 bases from J, the junction kept 4 bases outside the gene matches. This CDR3 comprises 13 residues. CDR1 is SGDLS and CDR2 is YYNGEE in the germline V gene. The CDR3 is CASSTDRLETQYF. DNA of the CDR3: TGTGCCAGCAGCACGGACAGGTTAGAGACCCAGTACTTC.

The chain is built from TRBV5-1 and TRBJ1-3; no reliable D call. CDR3 length equals 13 residues. Trimming pared 0 bases from V and 1 base from J, leaving 2 bases between. Germline CDR1 and CDR2: SGHRS and YFSETQ. Written as DNA, the CDR3 is TGCGCCAGCAGCTTGGAGTCTGGAAACACCATATATTTT. Translating it yields CASSLESGNTIYF.

The V and J genes are TRBV18 and TRBJ1-5; possibly TRBD1 for D (5 bases). There are 14 residues in the CDR3. Germline values: CDR1 KGHSH, CDR2 LQKENI. The germline V and J ends were trimmed by 3 bases and 7 bases, with 13 bases remaining between them. CDR3 sequence: CASSPGAVRQPQHF. The CDR3 DNA is TGTGCCAGCTCACCCGGGGCAGTACGGCAGCCCCAGCATTTT.